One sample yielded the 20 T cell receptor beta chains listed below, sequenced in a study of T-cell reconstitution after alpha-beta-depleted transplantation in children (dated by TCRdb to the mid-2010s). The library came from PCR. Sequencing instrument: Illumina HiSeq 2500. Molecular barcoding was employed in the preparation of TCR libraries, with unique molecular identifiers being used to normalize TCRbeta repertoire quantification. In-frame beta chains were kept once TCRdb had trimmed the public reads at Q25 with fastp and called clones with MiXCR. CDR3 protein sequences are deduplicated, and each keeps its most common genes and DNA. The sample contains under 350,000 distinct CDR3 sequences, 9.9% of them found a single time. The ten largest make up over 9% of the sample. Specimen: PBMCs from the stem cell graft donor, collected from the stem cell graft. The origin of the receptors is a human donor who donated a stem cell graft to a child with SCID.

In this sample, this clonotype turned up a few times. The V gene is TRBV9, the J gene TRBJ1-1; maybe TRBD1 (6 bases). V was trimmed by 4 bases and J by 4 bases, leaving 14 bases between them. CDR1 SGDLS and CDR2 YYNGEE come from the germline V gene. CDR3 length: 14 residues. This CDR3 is CASSSWGQGTEAFF. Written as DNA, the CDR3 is TGTGCCAGCAGCTCGTGGGGGCAGGGCACTGAAGCTTTCTTT. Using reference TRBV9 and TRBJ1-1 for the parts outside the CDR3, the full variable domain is DSGVTQTPKHLITATGQRVTLRCSPRSGDLSVYWYQQSLDQGLQFLIQYYNGEERAKGNILERFSAQQFPDLHSELNLSSLELGDSALYFCASSSWGQGTEAFFGQGTRLTVV.

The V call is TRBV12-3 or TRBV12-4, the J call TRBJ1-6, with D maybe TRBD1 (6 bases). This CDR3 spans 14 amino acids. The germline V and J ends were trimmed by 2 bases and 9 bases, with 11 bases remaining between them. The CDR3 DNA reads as TGTGCCAGCAGTTTACGGGGGGCTGGTTCACCCCTCCACTTT. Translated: CASSLRGAGSPLHF.

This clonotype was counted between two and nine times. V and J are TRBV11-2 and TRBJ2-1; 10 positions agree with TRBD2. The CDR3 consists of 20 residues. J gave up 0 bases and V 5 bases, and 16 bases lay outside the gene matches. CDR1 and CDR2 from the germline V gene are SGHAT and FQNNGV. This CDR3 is CASSERMFTSGVSSYNEQFF. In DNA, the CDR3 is TGTGCCAGCAGCGAGCGGATGTTCACTAGCGGGGTCAGCTCCTACAATGAGCAGTTCTTC.

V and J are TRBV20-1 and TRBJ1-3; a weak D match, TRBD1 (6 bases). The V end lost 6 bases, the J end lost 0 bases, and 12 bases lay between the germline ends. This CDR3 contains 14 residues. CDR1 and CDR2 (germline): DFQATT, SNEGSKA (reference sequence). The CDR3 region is CSATRQVSGNTIYF. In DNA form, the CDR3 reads TGCAGTGCGACTAGACAGGTCTCTGGAAACACCATATATTTT.

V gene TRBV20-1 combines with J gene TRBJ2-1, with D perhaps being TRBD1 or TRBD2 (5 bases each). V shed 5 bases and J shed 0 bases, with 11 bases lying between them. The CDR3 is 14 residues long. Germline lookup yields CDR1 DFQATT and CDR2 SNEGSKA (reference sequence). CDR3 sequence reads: CSAEGTRSYNEQFF. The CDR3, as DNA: TGCAGTGCTGAGGGGACGCGCTCCTACAATGAGCAGTTCTTC.

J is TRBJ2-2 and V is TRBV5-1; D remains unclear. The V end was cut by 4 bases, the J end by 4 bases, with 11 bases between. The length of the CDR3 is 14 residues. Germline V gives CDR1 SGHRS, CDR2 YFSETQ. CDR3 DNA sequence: TGCGCCAGCAGCCCGGGTCGGCCCACCGGGGAGCTGTTTTTT. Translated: CASSPGRPTGELFF.

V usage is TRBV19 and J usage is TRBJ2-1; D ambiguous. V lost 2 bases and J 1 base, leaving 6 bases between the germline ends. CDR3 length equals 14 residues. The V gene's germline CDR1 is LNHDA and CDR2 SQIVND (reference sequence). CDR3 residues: CASSIMVSYNEQFF. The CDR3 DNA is TGTGCCAGTAGTATAATGGTGTCCTACAATGAGCAGTTCTTC.

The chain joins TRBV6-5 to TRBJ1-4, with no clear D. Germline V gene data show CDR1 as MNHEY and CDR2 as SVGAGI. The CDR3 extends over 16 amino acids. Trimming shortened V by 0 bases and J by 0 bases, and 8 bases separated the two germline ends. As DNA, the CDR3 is TGTGCCAGCAGTTACTCGCTATACACAACTAATGAAAAACTGTTTTTT. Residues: CASSYSLYTTNEKLFF.

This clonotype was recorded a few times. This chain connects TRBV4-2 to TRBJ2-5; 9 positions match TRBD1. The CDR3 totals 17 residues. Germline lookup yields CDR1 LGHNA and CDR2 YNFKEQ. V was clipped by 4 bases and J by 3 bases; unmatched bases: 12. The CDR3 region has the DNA TGTGCCAGCAGCCGAGGCGAGGAGCGGACAGGGGAAGAGACCCAGTACTTC. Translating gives CASSRGEERTGEETQYF.

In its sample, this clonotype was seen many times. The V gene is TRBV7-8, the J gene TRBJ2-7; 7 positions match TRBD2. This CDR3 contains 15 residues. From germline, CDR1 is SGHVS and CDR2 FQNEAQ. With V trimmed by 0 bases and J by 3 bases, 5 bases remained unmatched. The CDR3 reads CASSLAWGGGYEQYF. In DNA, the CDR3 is TGTGCCAGCAGCTTAGCTTGGGGCGGGGGCTACGAGCAGTACTTC.

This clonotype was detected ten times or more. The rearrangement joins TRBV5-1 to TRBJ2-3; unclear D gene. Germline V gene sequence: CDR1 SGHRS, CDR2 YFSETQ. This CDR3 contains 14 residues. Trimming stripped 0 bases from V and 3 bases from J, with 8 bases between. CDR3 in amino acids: CASSLGQLTDTQYF. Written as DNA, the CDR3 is TGCGCCAGCAGCTTGGGGCAGTTGACAGATACGCAGTATTTT.

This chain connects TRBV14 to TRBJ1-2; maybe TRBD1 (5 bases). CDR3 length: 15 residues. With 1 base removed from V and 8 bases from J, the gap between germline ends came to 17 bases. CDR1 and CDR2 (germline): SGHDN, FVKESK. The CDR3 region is CASSQVEGAGQGYTF. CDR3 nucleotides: TGTGCCAGCAGCCAAGTCGAAGGGGCAGGGCAAGGCTACACCTTC.

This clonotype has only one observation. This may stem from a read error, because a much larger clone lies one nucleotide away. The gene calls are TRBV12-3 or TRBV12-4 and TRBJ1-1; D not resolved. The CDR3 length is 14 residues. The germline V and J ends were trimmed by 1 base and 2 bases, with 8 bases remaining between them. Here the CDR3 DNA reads TGTGCCAGCAGTTTAGGTCACTCAAACACTGAAGCTTTCTTT. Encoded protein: CASSLGHSNTEAFF.

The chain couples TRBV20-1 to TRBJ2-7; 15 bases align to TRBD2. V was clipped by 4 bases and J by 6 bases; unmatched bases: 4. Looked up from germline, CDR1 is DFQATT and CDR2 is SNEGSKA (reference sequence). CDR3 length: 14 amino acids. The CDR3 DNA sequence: TGCAGTGCTACGCGGACTAGCGGGGGGGTCGAGCAGTACTTC. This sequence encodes CSATRTSGGVEQYF.

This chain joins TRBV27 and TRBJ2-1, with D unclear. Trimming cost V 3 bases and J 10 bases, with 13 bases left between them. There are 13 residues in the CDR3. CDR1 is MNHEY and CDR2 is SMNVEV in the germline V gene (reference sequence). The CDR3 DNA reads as TGTGCCAGCAGTTTTCAGGCCTACCGGGAGCAGTTCTTC. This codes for CASSFQAYREQFF.

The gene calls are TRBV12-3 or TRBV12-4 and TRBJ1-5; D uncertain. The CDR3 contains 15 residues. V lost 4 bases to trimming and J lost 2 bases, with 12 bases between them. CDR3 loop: CASSSQVSGNQPQHF. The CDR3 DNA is TGTGCCAGCAGTTCCCAGGTGTCGGGCAATCAGCCCCAGCATTTT.

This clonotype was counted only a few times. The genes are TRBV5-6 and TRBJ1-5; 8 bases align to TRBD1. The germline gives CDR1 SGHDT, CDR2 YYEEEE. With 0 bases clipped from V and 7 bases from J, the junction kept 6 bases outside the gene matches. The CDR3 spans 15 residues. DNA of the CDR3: TGTGCCAGCAGCTTGGTTGGACAGGGATTGCAGCCCCAGCATTTT. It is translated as CASSLVGQGLQPQHF.

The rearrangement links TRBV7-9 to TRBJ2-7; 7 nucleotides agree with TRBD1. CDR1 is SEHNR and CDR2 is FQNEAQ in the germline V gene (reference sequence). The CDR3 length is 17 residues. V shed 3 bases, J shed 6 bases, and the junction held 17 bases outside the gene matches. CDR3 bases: TGTGCCAGCAGCTTGTTATACCGGACAGGTGAAACTGCCGAGCAGTACTTC. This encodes CASSLLYRTGETAEQYF.

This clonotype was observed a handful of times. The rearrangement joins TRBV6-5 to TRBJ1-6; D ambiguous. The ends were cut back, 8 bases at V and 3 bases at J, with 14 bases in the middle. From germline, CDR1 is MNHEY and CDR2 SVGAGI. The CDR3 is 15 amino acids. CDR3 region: CASGRRDVYNSPLHF. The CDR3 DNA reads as TGTGCCAGCGGCCGCAGAGACGTCTATAATTCACCCCTCCACTTT.

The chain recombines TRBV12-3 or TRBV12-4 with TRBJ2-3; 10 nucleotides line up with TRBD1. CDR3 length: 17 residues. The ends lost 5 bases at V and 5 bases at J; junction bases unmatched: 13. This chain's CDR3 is CASSHPCDRGRGDTQYF. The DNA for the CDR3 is TGTGCCAGCAGTCACCCGTGTGACAGGGGGCGTGGAGATACGCAGTATTTT.